This passage covers 9 T cell receptor beta chains from one sample sequenced in a study of blood T cells in healthy people across ages. Next came a second PCR, run for about 7 to 12 cycles, which used a sample-barcoded 5' primer along with a J-beta primer mix. Via MiXCR, TCRdb re-called the 5' RACE reads, giving one row per CDR3 protein. This sample yields more than 1.4 million distinct CDR3 sequences, of which 42% are seen a single time; under 8% belongs to the top ten. The sequenced material came from blood. The receptor set was obtained from a young woman in good health.

The chain joins TRBV4-1 to TRBJ2-3, with 8 nucleotides matching TRBD2. The CDR3 is 19 amino acids. Germline V lookup: CDR1 MGHRA, CDR2 YSYEKL. V lost 0 bases, J lost 6 bases, and 17 bases stayed unmatched. The DNA of the CDR3 is TGCGCCAGCAGCCAAGATTCCCCAATTGAAGCGGGAGCCGGCGATACGCAGTATTTT. This translates into CASSQDSPIEAGAGDTQYF.

The chain has TRBV14 and TRBJ2-5, with 13 nucleotides matching TRBD2. Germline CDR1 reads SGHDN; CDR2 reads FVKESK. CDR3 length: 16 residues. Losses at the gene ends were 4 bases for V and 1 base for J; bases not matched to a gene: 3. The CDR3 loop is CASSPGTSGTQETQYF. The CDR3 DNA is TGTGCCAGCAGCCCCGGGACTAGCGGGACCCAAGAGACCCAGTACTTC.

This clonotype was seen more than once but under ten times. This sequence joins TRBV28 and TRBJ2-4, with D possibly matching TRBD2 (5 bases). The V end was cut by 4 bases, the J end by 8 bases, with 15 bases between. Germline CDR1 is MDHEN and CDR2 is SYDVKM. CDR3 length: 14 residues. CDR3 sequence: CASSSRPGYDIQYF. The CDR3 coding sequence is TGTGCCAGCAGTTCGAGGCCGGGGTATGACATTCAGTACTTC.

This chain connects TRBV6-7 to TRBJ2-4; TRBD1 or TRBD2 may be the D gene (5 bases each). TRBV6-7 is labeled an ORF, and its function is uncertain. V dropped 5 bases and J dropped 6 bases, with 14 bases sitting between them. The length of the CDR3 is 14 residues. The CDR3 bases are TGTGCCAGCAGTGACCGGGACCTCCGAAACATTCAGTACTTC. The encoded protein is CASSDRDLRNIQYF.

This clonotype came up a few times. This chain connects TRBV29-1 to TRBJ1-1, with a possible D match to TRBD1 (5 bases). This CDR3 region has 13 residues. The V end was cut by 3 bases, the J end by 3 bases, with 11 bases between. Germline V gene data show CDR1 as SQVTM and CDR2 as ANQGSEA. The CDR3 here is CSVEGVFDTEAFF. Here the CDR3 DNA reads TGCAGCGTTGAGGGGGTCTTCGACACTGAAGCTTTCTTT.

This chain joins TRBV6-6 and TRBJ1-5; no firm D call. Trimming pared 2 bases from V and 0 bases from J, leaving 11 bases between. The CDR3 consists of 16 residues. Germline V gene lookup returns CDR1 MNHNY and CDR2 SVGAGI (reference sequence). This CDR3 reads CASSYPQVNSNQPQHF. The CDR3 DNA reads as TGTGCCAGCAGTTACCCTCAGGTGAATAGCAATCAGCCCCAGCATTTT.

This chain joins TRBV5-5 and TRBJ1-1; TRBD1 might be the D (5 bases). The CDR3 runs to 14 residues. Trimming shortened V by 3 bases and J by 1 base, and 10 bases separated the two germline ends. CDR1 is SGHKS, CDR2 YYEKEE, per germline (reference sequence). The CDR3 here is CASSSGGENTEAFF. CDR3 sequence (DNA): TGTGCCAGCAGCTCGGGGGGGGAGAACACTGAAGCTTTCTTT.

This clonotype was recorded a few times. The chain links TRBV9 to TRBJ2-3; 12 nucleotides agree with TRBD2. Germline lookup yields CDR1 SGDLS and CDR2 YYNGEE. This CDR3 comprises 18 residues. Unmatched junction bases numbered 15, after V lost 2 bases and J lost 8 bases. CDR3 nucleotides: TGTGCCAGCAGCGTTGAGCCAACTAGCGGGGGGACCCGGGGTACGCAGTATTTT. Protein: CASSVEPTSGGTRGTQYF.

With respect to this clonotype: One end of the junction fails to match germline, which may point to a read error. The chain carries TRBV11-2 and TRBJ2-5; 7 bases fit TRBD1. The CDR3 has 18 residues. The germline V gene encodes CDR1 SGHAT and CDR2 FQNNGV. CDR3 coding DNA: TGTGCCAGCAGCTTAGACCGAGGGAGAGGGGGCTACCAAGAGATCCAGTACTTC. Its protein product is CASSLDRGRGGYQEIQYF.